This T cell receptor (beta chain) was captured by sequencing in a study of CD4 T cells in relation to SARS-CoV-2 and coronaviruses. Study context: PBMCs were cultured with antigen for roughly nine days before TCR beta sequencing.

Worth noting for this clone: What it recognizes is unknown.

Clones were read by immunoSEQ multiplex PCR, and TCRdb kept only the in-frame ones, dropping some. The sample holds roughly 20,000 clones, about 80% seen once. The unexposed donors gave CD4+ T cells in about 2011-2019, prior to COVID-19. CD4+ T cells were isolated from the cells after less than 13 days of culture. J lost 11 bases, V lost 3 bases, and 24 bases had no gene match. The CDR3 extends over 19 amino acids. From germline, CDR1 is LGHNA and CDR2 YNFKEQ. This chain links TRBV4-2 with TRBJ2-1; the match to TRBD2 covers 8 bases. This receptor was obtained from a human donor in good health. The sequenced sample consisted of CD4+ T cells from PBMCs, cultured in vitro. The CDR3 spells CASSHKVGISGEAGNQQFF. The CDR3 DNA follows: TGTGCCAGCAGCCACAAGGTGGGGATTAGCGGGGAAGCCGGTAATCAGCAGTTCTTC.